Shown below are 10 T cell receptor beta chains from a single sample sequenced in a study of identical twins. TCRdb processed the 5' RACE reads anew with MiXCR; each CDR3 protein has one entry. The sample lists a few hundred thousand distinct CDR3 sequences; 9.6% were seen once. The same sample was also studied in work on yellow fever vaccine responses in identical twins.

The sample consisted of PBMCs. The receptor source for this set is a woman aged 18-30 years in good health.

The chain uses TRBV6-2 or TRBV6-3 and TRBJ2-1, with TRBD2 identical over 8 bases. Per germline, CDR1 MNHEY and CDR2 SVGEGT. This CDR3 has 15 amino acids. The V and J ends lost 6 bases and 3 bases, in that order; junction bases with no gene match: 7. In DNA, the CDR3 is TGTGCCAGCAGAAAAGCGGGGGTCGACTACAATGAGCAGTTCTTC. This codes for CASRKAGVDYNEQFF.

The V and J genes are TRBV11-2 and TRBJ2-5; TRBD1 matches 10 bases. The CDR3 extends over 15 amino acids. V shed 1 base, J shed 5 bases, and the junction held 4 bases outside the gene matches. Germline CDR1 SGHAT, CDR2 FQNNGV. The CDR3 loop reads CASSLGQGALETQYF. CDR3 nucleotides: TGTGCCAGCAGCTTAGGACAGGGGGCTCTGGAGACCCAGTACTTC.

This chain uses TRBV24-1 with TRBJ2-3; TRBD2 aligns across 9 bases. V lost 4 bases and J lost 3; bases outside the gene matches: 4. The CDR3 runs 15 residues. Germline V lookup: CDR1 KGHDR, CDR2 SFDVKD. CDR3 DNA: TGTGCCACCAGTGACTTGGGACTAGCAACAGATACGCAGTATTTT. Amino acid sequence: CATSDLGLATDTQYF.

This rearrangement joins TRBV2 to TRBJ2-1; weak D call: TRBD2 (5 bases). The germline V gene has CDR1 SNHLY and CDR2 FYNNEI. Trimming shortened V by 6 bases and J by 7 bases, and 16 bases separated the two germline ends. CDR3 length: 14 amino acids. The CDR3 region is CASSGQASWNEQFF. As DNA, the CDR3 is TGTGCCAGCAGCGGGCAGGCTAGCTGGAATGAGCAGTTCTTC.

This chain joins TRBV6-1 and TRBJ2-2; 8 bases agree with TRBD1. CDR1 and CDR2 (germline): MNHNS, SASEGT. Trimming took 6 bases from V and 7 from J; bases not matched to a gene: 7. CDR3 length equals 14 residues. CDR3 sequence: CASSRQGLGGELFF. CDR3 DNA: TGTGCCAGCAGCCGACAGGGGCTGGGCGGGGAGCTGTTTTTT.

This clonotype was seen only a few times. The chain joins TRBV4-3 to TRBJ1-2; D perhaps matches TRBD1 (6 bases). The CDR3 totals 14 residues. Germline assignment: CDR1 LGHNA and CDR2 YSLEER. V was trimmed by 0 bases and J by 6 bases, leaving 11 bases between them. The CDR3 reads CASSQDGGAHGYTF. The DNA for the CDR3 is TGCGCCAGCAGCCAAGACGGGGGGGCCCATGGCTACACCTTC.

This clonotype appeared a few times. The chain combines TRBV20-1 with TRBJ2-7; the D call may be TRBD1 or TRBD2 (6 bases each). Germline CDR1 is DFQATT and CDR2 is SNEGSKA (reference sequence). The CDR3 covers 15 residues. V lost 7 bases, J lost 0 bases, and 19 bases lay in between. This CDR3 is CSVQGRPLSSYEQYF. The CDR3 DNA follows: TGCAGTGTTCAGGGGAGGCCCCTTAGCTCCTACGAGCAGTACTTC.

V gene TRBV29-1 combines with J gene TRBJ1-5; 12 positions match TRBD1. This CDR3 has 13 residues. V lost 6 bases and J lost 7; bases outside the gene matches: 4. The germline gives CDR1 SQVTM, CDR2 ANQGSEA. The CDR3 spells CSVMGQGAQPQHF. CDR3 nucleotide sequence: TGCAGCGTCATGGGACAGGGGGCCCAGCCCCAGCATTTT.

At least ten counts were recorded for this clonotype. The DNA for the CDR3 is TGCAGTGCTAGCCCGGTTTCACCCCTCCACTTT. Translating it yields CSASPVSPLHF. The rearrangement links TRBV20-1 to TRBJ1-6; D gene unclear. Trimming shortened V by 3 bases and J by 9 bases, and 6 bases separated the two germline ends. Germline CDR1 and CDR2: DFQATT and SNEGSKA (reference sequence). The CDR3 has 11 amino acids.

CDR3 protein: CASSLANPGTGRYEQYF. CDR3 nucleotides: TGCGCCAGCAGCTTGGCCAATCCGGGGACAGGACGATACGAGCAGTACTTC. The V gene is TRBV5-1, the J gene TRBJ2-7, with TRBD1 matching 8 bases. Germline V gene sequence: CDR1 SGHRS, CDR2 YFSETQ. This CDR3 is built from 17 residues. Trimming cost V 0 bases and J 4 bases; bases outside gene matches: 12.